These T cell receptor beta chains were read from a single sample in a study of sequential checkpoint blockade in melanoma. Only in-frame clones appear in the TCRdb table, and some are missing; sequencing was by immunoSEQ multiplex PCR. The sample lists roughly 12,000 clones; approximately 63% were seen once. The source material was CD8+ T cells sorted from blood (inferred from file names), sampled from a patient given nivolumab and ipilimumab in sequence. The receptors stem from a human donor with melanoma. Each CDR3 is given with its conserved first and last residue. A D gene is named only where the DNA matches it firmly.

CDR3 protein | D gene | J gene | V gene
CASSSFLKTGNSNQPQHF | TRBD1 | TRBJ1-5 | TRBV28
CASSFFRTVGFGYEQFF | - | TRBJ2-1 | TRBV27
CASSAGRGEVTDTQYF | TRBD2 | TRBJ2-3 | TRBV9
CASSLDGSFTGELFF | - | TRBJ2-2 | TRBV5-8
CASSLKPVTDTQYF | - | TRBJ2-3 | TRBV28
CASSLQGWGNSPLHF | - | TRBJ1-6 | TRBV7-3
CAISEWGVNNEQFF | - | TRBJ2-1 | TRBV10-3
CASSFFSGAGEQYF | TRBD2 | - | TRBV28
CASSDSPSDEQFF | - | TRBJ2-1 | TRBV6-1
CASSGGTENYEQYF | - | TRBJ2-7 | TRBV5-6
CASSVAGTGRRNEQFF | TRBD1 | TRBJ2-1 | TRBV9
CASSIQGEHQPQHF | TRBD1 | TRBJ1-5 | TRBV28
CASRYPGTEAFF | - | TRBJ1-1 | TRBV6-6
CASSDLNTGELFF | - | TRBJ2-2 | TRBV6-1
CASGPGTGTQDTQYF | TRBD1 | TRBJ2-3 | TRBV28